The 24 T cell receptor beta chains below were found in one sample sequenced in a study of identical twins. Via MiXCR, TCRdb re-called the 5' RACE reads, giving one row per CDR3 protein. The table lists hundreds of thousands of distinct CDR3 sequences, more than 9% of them singletons. These records were also assigned to another study, of yellow fever vaccine responses in identical twins.

Sequenced: PBMCs. Every receptor here comes from a woman between 18 and 29 years old in good health.

This chain links TRBV19 with TRBJ2-2, with 8 positions matching TRBD2. Germline V gene data show CDR1 as LNHDA and CDR2 as SQIVND (reference sequence). The ends lost 6 bases at V and 7 bases at J; junction bases unmatched: 13. The CDR3 is 16 amino acids. The CDR3 reads CASSPPGAGVLGELFF. For the CDR3, the DNA is TGTGCCAGTAGCCCACCAGGAGCGGGAGTGCTCGGGGAGCTGTTTTTT. Drawing the rest from reference TRBV19 and TRBJ2-2, the complete variable domain is DGGITQSPKYLFRKEGQNVTLSCEQNLNHDAMYWYRQDPGQGLRLIYYSQIVNDFQKGDIAEGYSVSREKKESFPLTVTSAQKNPTAFYLCASSPPGAGVLGELFFGEGSRLTVL.

This chain connects TRBV28 to TRBJ1-2; tentative D call: TRBD1 (6 bases). The CDR3 is 15 amino acids. From germline, CDR1 is MDHEN and CDR2 SYDVKM. Trimming took 7 bases from V and 4 from J, leaving 19 bases between them. In DNA, the CDR3 is TGTGCCAGCATCCCCCTAGGGGGGGGCGGCTATGGCTACACCTTC. It codes for CASIPLGGGGYGYTF.

This clonotype was seen a few times. The chain couples TRBV28 to TRBJ2-5; a possible D gene is TRBD1 (6 bases). The ends were cut back, 2 bases at V and 5 bases at J, with 15 bases in the middle. Germline lookup yields CDR1 MDHEN and CDR2 SYDVKM. This CDR3 is 15 amino acids long. This chain's CDR3 is CASSLGRQAGETQYF. CDR3 DNA sequence: TGTGCCAGCAGTTTAGGAAGACAGGCTGGGGAGACCCAGTACTTC.

In its sample, this clonotype was seen many times. The chain employs TRBV7-2 and TRBJ1-1; the D is unclear. The V gene lost 6 bases and the J gene lost 0 bases, with 11 bases spanning the gap. The CDR3 totals 14 residues. Germline assignment: CDR1 SGHTA and CDR2 FQGNSA. As DNA, the CDR3 is TGTGCCAGCAGTACAAGACGGATGAACACTGAAGCTTTCTTT. Translated, it gives CASSTRRMNTEAFF. The variable domain in full, with the rest retrieved from reference TRBV7-2 and TRBJ1-1, is GAGVSQSPSNKVTEKGKDVELRCDPISGHTALYWYRQSLGQGLEFLIYFQGNSAPDKSGLPSDRFSAERTGGSVSTLTIQRTQQEDSAVYLCASSTRRMNTEAFFGQGTRLTVV.

The chain carries TRBV5-4 and TRBJ2-3; D is possibly TRBD1 (7 bases). This CDR3 has 19 amino acids. The V end was cut by 0 bases, the J end by 4 bases, with 24 bases between. Germline V gene lookup returns CDR1 SGHNT and CDR2 YYREEE (reference sequence). CDR3 sequence reads: CASSLGLGNRGPGADTQYF. The CDR3 nucleotides are TGTGCCAGCAGCTTGGGACTAGGGAACAGGGGCCCAGGCGCAGATACGCAGTATTTT.

The gene calls are TRBV11-3 and TRBJ2-5; 9 bases fit TRBD2. With 4 bases clipped from V and 3 bases from J, the junction kept 6 bases outside the gene matches. CDR1 and CDR2 (germline): SGHNT, YENEEA. CDR3 length: 15 residues. The CDR3 DNA follows: TGTGCCAGCAGCTCTTTAGCGGGGGCGGAAGAGACCCAGTACTTC. Protein: CASSSLAGAEETQYF.

This sequence joins TRBV15 and TRBJ2-3, with D uncertain. Trimming removed 1 base at V and 2 bases at J, with 13 bases between. From germline, CDR1 is LNHNV and CDR2 YYDKDF (reference sequence). There are 16 residues in the CDR3. This CDR3 reads CATSRALAELTDTQYF. Written as DNA, the CDR3 is TGTGCCACCAGCAGAGCTCTTGCGGAGCTCACAGATACGCAGTATTTT.

This clonotype was found a few times. The chain uses TRBV6-5 and TRBJ2-6, with D perhaps matching TRBD1 (6 bases). CDR1 and CDR2 from the germline V gene are MNHEY and SVGAGI. V lost 2 bases, J lost 1 base, and 9 bases lay in between. This CDR3 comprises 16 residues. The CDR3 DNA follows: TGTGCCAGCAGTTACGGGACAAAGTCTGGGGCCAACGTCCTGACTTTC. It encodes CASSYGTKSGANVLTF.

This clonotype came up a few times. This sequence joins TRBV20-1 and TRBJ1-5; no firm D call. The germline V gene has CDR1 DFQATT and CDR2 SNEGSKA (reference sequence). CDR3 length: 13 residues. Trimming stripped 7 bases from V and 0 bases from J, with 10 bases between. The CDR3 loop reads CSGYEDSNQPQHF. The CDR3 region has the DNA TGCAGTGGGTATGAGGATAGCAATCAGCCCCAGCATTTT.

This clonotype came up a few times. The V call is TRBV6-1, the J call TRBJ2-7, with D tentatively TRBD1 (5 bases). Germline-derived CDR1 and CDR2 are MNHNS and SASEGT. V was clipped by 7 bases and J by 3 bases, with 13 bases between them. The CDR3 totals 13 residues. CDR3 DNA sequence: TGTGCCAGCAAAGACAGTTCTTTCTACGAGCAGTACGTC. Protein: CASKDSSFYEQYV.

This clonotype was observed a handful of times. The chain uses TRBV7-9 and TRBJ2-5; TRBD1 matches 8 bases. Unmatched junction bases numbered 5, after V lost 1 base and J lost 4 bases. The CDR3 covers 15 residues. CDR1 and CDR2 from the germline V gene are SEHNR and FQNEAQ (reference sequence). The CDR3 region is CASSLGQGLGETQYF. DNA for the CDR3: TGTGCCAGCAGCTTAGGACAGGGGCTGGGAGAGACCCAGTACTTC. The complete variable domain, with remaining parts taken from reference TRBV7-9 and TRBJ2-5, reads DTGVSQNPRHKITKRGQNVTFRCDPISEHNRLYWYRQTLGQGPEFLTYFQNEAQLEKSRLLSDRFSAERPKGSFSTLEIQRTEQGDSAMYLCASSLGQGLGETQYFGPGTRLLVL.

This clonotype was seen a few times. This rearrangement joins TRBV5-4 to TRBJ2-1; D may be TRBD2 (6 bases). V lost 3 bases to trimming and J lost 10 bases, with 11 bases between them. The CDR3 consists of 12 residues. Germline V lookup: CDR1 SGHNT, CDR2 YYREEE (reference sequence). CDR3 DNA: TGTGCCAGCAGCTCTCTAGCGAACGAGCAGTTCTTC. It is translated as CASSSLANEQFF.

CDR3 sequence: CSASPAGRTDTQYF. CDR3 nucleotides: TGCAGTGCTAGTCCGGCGGGACGCACAGATACGCAGTATTTT. This rearrangement joins TRBV20-1 to TRBJ2-3; a weak D match, TRBD2 (6 bases). Germline CDR1 is DFQATT and CDR2 is SNEGSKA (reference sequence). Trimming took off 3 bases at V and 1 base at J, with 11 bases between the two ends. This CDR3 has 14 residues.

The chain recombines TRBV5-6 with TRBJ2-1; TRBD2 aligns across 12 bases. J was trimmed by 7 bases and V by 5 bases; bases with no gene match: 10. The CDR3 spans 16 residues. CDR1 SGHDT and CDR2 YYEEEE come from the germline V gene. In DNA form, the CDR3 reads TGTGCCAGCAGGGATCAGACTAGCGGGAGTTCGAATGAGCAGTTCTTC. Translating it yields CASRDQTSGSSNEQFF.

V usage is TRBV20-1 and J usage is TRBJ2-1; D may be TRBD1 or TRBD2 (6 bases each). The V gene's germline CDR1 is DFQATT and CDR2 SNEGSKA (reference sequence). The CDR3 runs 15 residues. Deletions cut 5 bases from V and 0 bases from J, with 14 bases between. The CDR3 spells CSAGGGASSYNEQFF. The CDR3 DNA reads TGCAGTGCTGGGGGCGGGGCTAGCTCCTACAATGAGCAGTTCTTC.

There are many counts of this clonotype. The chain employs TRBV12-3 or TRBV12-4 and TRBJ2-2; 10 positions match TRBD1. Unmatched junction bases numbered 4, after V lost 5 bases and J lost 1 base. The CDR3 contains 16 residues. CDR3 nucleotide sequence: TGTGCCAGCAGTGCCGACAGGGGGCGGAACACCGGGGAGCTGTTTTTT. Encoded protein: CASSADRGRNTGELFF.

This clonotype was found a few times. J is TRBJ2-2 and V is TRBV18, with TRBD2 as a possible D gene (5 bases). The CDR3 length is 12 residues. The V gene lost 10 bases and the J gene lost 6 bases, with 12 bases spanning the gap. Germline V lookup: CDR1 KGHSH, CDR2 LQKENI. CDR3 protein: CATTRDAGELFF. CDR3 nucleotides: TGTGCCACCACTAGAGACGCCGGGGAGCTGTTTTTT.

The sample holds a few counts of this clonotype. This sequence joins TRBV6-1 and TRBJ2-6; the match to TRBD1 covers 9 bases. Germline V CDR1 and CDR2: MNHNS, SASEGT. V shed 6 bases and J 2 bases; nucleotides not matched to a gene: 2. The CDR3 is 15 residues long. CDR3 protein: CASSRQGAGANVLTF. CDR3 sequence (DNA): TGTGCCAGCAGCAGACAGGGGGCTGGGGCCAACGTCCTGACTTTC.

This clonotype has just a few counts. The chain is built from TRBV5-5 and TRBJ2-1; D not certain. CDR3 length: 15 residues. From germline, CDR1 is SGHKS and CDR2 YYEKEE (reference sequence). V was clipped by 4 bases and J by 2 bases, with 13 bases between them. CDR3 bases: TGTGCCAGCAGCCCCAGCCCGGTAACCTACAATGAGCAGTTCTTC. It specifies CASSPSPVTYNEQFF. Full variable domain (outside the CDR3, taken from reference TRBV5-5 and TRBJ2-1): DAGVTQSPTHLIKTRGQQVTLRCSPISGHKSVSWYQQVLGQGPQFIFQYYEKEERGRGNFPDRFSARQFPNYSSELNVNALLLGDSALYLCASSPSPVTYNEQFFGPGTRLTVL.

The sample holds a few counts of this clonotype. The chain carries TRBV5-1 and TRBJ2-1; 7 bases map to TRBD2. V lost 4 bases and J lost 8; bases outside the gene matches: 15. The germline V gene has CDR1 SGHRS and CDR2 YFSETQ. This CDR3 is built from 16 residues. The CDR3 loop is CASSRDGGSLGDEQFF. DNA of the CDR3: TGCGCCAGCAGCAGGGACGGGGGGTCCCTCGGCGATGAGCAGTTCTTC.

This clonotype was found a few times. The chain carries TRBV5-1 and TRBJ2-3, with D hard to call. Germline lookup yields CDR1 SGHRS and CDR2 YFSETQ. V lost 4 bases, J lost 1 base, and 16 bases lay in between. This CDR3 is 16 amino acids long. CDR3 in DNA: TGCGCCAGCAGCCCCAAGGAAGGTCGGGGCACAGATACGCAGTATTTT. Amino acid sequence: CASSPKEGRGTDTQYF. Full variable domain (remainder filled in from reference TRBV5-1 and TRBJ2-3): KAGVTQTPRYLIKTRGQQVTLSCSPISGHRSVSWYQQTPGQGLQFLFEYFSETQRNKGNFPGRFSGRQFSNSRSEMNVSTLELGDSALYLCASSPKEGRGTDTQYFGPGTRLTVL.

Only a few counts were recorded for this clonotype. The chain carries TRBV11-1 and TRBJ2-5; 8 bases match TRBD1. The CDR3 is made up of 19 amino acids. Germline values: CDR1 SGHAT, CDR2 FQDESV (reference sequence). V lost 5 bases and J lost 1; bases outside the gene matches: 18. The CDR3, as DNA: TGTGCCAGCAGCCCTAAGGACAGGGCAGGGCCTTTGAGCCAAGAGACCCAGTACTTC. Translation gives CASSPKDRAGPLSQETQYF.

This clonotype showed up just a few times. This chain uses TRBV9 with TRBJ2-1, with D maybe TRBD1 (6 bases). This CDR3 spans 11 amino acids. Between the trimmed V and J ends, which lost 7 bases and 6 bases, there was a span of 8 bases. Looked up from germline, CDR1 is SGDLS and CDR2 is YYNGEE. Here the CDR3 reads CASEQGNEQFF. CDR3 DNA: TGTGCCAGCGAACAGGGCAATGAGCAGTTCTTC. The full variable domain, its missing parts supplied by reference TRBV9 and TRBJ2-1, is DSGVTQTPKHLITATGQRVTLRCSPRSGDLSVYWYQQSLDQGLQFLIQYYNGEERAKGNILERFSAQQFPDLHSELNLSSLELGDSALYFCASEQGNEQFFGPGTRLTVL.

This clonotype was seen more than once but under ten times. The V call is TRBV5-1, the J call TRBJ2-1; D perhaps matches TRBD1 (5 bases). Germline V gene sequence: CDR1 SGHRS, CDR2 YFSETQ. V lost 4 bases and J 5 bases, leaving 22 bases between the germline ends. The CDR3 extends over 17 amino acids. CDR3 residues: CASSGKGPEVVNNEQFF. The CDR3, as DNA: TGCGCCAGCAGCGGTAAGGGGCCTGAAGTGGTCAACAATGAGCAGTTCTTC.